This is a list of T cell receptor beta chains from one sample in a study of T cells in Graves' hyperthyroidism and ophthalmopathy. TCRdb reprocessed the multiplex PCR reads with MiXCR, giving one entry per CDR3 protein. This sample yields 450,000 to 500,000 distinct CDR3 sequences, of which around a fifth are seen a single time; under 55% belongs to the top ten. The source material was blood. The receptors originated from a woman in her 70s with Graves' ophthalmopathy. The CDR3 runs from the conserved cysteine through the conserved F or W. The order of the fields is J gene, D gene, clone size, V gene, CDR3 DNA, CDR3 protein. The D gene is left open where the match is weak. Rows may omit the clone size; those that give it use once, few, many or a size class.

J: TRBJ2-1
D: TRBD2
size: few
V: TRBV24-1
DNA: TGTGCCACCAGTGGATCCGGGACTAGCGACTACAATGAGCAGTTCTTC
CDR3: CATSGSGTSDYNEQFF

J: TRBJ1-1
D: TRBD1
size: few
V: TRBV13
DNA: TGTGCCAGCAGCCTAAGGACAGGGGCCACTGAAGCTTTCTTT
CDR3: CASSLRTGATEAFF

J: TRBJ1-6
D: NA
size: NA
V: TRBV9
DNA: TGTGCCAGCAGTCTCAGGACAGAAGTATCACCCCTCCACTTT
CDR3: CASSLRTEVSPLHF

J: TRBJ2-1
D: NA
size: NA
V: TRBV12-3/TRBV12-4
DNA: TGTGCCAGCAGCCAAGCCCCAGGGGTCTATGAGCAGTTCTTC
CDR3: CASSQAPGVYEQFF

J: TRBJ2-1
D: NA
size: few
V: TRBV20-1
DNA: TGCAGTGCTAGTAGGGGGAGGGCCGCGGGAAATGAGCAGTTCTTC
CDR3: CSASRGRAAGNEQFF

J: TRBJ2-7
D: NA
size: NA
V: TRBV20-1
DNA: TGCAGTGCTAGAGATGGTCGCTCCTACGAGCAGTACTTC
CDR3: CSARDGRSYEQYF

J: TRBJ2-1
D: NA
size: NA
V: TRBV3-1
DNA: TGTGCCAGCAGCCACGAACGGATTGAGCAGTTCTTC
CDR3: CASSHERIEQFF

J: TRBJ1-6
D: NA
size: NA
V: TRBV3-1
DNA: TGTGCCAGCGGTGACCGGGCGGGTTCACCCCTCCACTTT
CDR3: CASGDRAGSPLHF

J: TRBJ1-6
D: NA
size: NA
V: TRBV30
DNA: TGTGCCTGGAGTGTACGTCGGGATAATTCACCCCTCCACTTT
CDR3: CAWSVRRDNSPLHF

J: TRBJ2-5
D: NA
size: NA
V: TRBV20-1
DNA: TGCAGTGCTCTCACTTTAGCGGTTGCGTTTCGAGAGACCCAGTACTTC
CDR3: CSALTLAVAFRETQYF

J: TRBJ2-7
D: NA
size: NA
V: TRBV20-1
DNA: TGCAGTGCTGGGTCAGACGGCTACGAGCAGTACTTC
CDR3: CSAGSDGYEQYF

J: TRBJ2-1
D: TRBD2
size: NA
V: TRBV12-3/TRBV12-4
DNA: TGTGCCAGTCTACCCGGGACTAGGACCTACAATGAGCAGTTCTTC
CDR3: CASLPGTRTYNEQFF

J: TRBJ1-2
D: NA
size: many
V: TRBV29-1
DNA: TGCAGCGTTCGGGAGGGCGGCTATGGCTACACCTTC
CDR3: CSVREGGYGYTF

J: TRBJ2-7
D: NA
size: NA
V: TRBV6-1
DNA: TGTGCCAGCAGTAACCGGGACGAGTCCTACGAGCAGTACTTC
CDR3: CASSNRDESYEQYF

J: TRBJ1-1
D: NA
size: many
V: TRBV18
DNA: TGTGCCAGCTCACCGCAAGGCCAGGGTGAAGCTTTCTTT
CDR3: CASSPQGQGEAFF

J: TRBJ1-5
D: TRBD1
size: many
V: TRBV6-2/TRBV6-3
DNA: TGTGCCAGCAGTTCCGGGACAGGGGTCAATCAGCCCCAGCATTTT
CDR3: CASSSGTGVNQPQHF

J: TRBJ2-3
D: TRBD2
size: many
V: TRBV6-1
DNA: TGTGCCAGCAGCCAAGCTCTAGCGGGAGGGCCTGGAGATACGCAGTATTTT
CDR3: CASSQALAGGPGDTQYF

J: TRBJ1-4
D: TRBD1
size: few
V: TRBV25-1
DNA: TGTGCCAGCAGTGATGGACAGGGTGAAAAACTGTTTTTT
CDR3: CASSDGQGEKLFF

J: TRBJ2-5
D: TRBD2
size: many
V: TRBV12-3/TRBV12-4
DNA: TGTGCCAGCAGCGTAGCGGGAGGGCCTCGAGAGACCCAGTACTTC
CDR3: CASSVAGGPRETQYF

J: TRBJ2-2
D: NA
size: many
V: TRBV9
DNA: TGTGCCAGCAGCGTAGGCGGTATGAACACCGGGGAGCTGTTTTTT
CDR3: CASSVGGMNTGELFF

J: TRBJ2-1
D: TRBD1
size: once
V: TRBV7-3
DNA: TGTGCCAGCAGCCGAACGCCGGGACAGGGGGCCCATGAGCAGTTCTTC
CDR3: CASSRTPGQGAHEQFF

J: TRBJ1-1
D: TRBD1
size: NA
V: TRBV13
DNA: TGTGCCAGCAGCTCACAGGGGGAGGACACTGAAGCTTTCTTT
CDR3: CASSSQGEDTEAFF

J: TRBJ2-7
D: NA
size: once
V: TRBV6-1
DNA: TGTGCCAGCAACGACCTAATTAAAACCGGGCAGTACTTC
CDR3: CASNDLIKTGQYF

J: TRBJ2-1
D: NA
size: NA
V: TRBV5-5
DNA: TGTGCCAGCAGCTCAGTAGGGCGTCCCTACAATGAGCAGTTCTTC
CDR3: CASSSVGRPYNEQFF

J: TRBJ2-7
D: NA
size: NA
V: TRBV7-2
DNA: TGTGCCAGCAGCCACTTCGGAAATTACGAGCAGTACTTC
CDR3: CASSHFGNYEQYF

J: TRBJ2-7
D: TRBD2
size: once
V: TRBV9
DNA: TGTGCCAGCAGCCCGGGGGGGCCCAACTACGAGCAGTACTTC
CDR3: CASSPGGPNYEQYF

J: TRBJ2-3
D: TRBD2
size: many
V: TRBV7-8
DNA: TGTGCCAGCAGCCTTACTAGCGGGAGGGGCACAGATACGCAGTATTTT
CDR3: CASSLTSGRGTDTQYF

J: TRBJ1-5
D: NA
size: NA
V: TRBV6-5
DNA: TGTGCCAGCAGTTACACCCAAACCCAGCGGATCAATAGCAATCAGCCCCAGCATTTT
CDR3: CASSYTQTQRINSNQPQHF

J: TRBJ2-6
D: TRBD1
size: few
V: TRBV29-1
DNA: TGCAGCGTAGGACAGGGGGTAACTGGGGCCAACGTCCTGACTTTC
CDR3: CSVGQGVTGANVLTF

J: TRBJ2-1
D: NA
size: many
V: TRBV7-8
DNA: TGTGCCAGCAGCTTAGATCTGACCTACAATGAGCAGTTCTTC
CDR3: CASSLDLTYNEQFF

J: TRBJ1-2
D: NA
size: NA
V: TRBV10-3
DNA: TGTGCCACCAAGTACATAGGGAAAGCTAACTATGGCTACACCTTC
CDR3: CATKYIGKANYGYTF

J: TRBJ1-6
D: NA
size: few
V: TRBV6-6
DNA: TGTGCCAGCAGTTACTCTGGCTATAATTCACCCCTCCACTTT
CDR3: CASSYSGYNSPLHF

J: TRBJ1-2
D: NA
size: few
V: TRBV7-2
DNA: TGTGCCAGCAACCAGGGAAGGGGTTTCTATGGCTACACCTTC
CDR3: CASNQGRGFYGYTF

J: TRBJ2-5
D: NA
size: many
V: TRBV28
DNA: TGTGCCAGCAAGGACTCGCGAGGGGAGACCCAGTACTTC
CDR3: CASKDSRGETQYF

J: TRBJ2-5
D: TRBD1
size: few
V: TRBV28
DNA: TGTGCCAGCAGTTCCCTCGACAGGGGCCAACACTTC
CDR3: CASSSLDRGQHF

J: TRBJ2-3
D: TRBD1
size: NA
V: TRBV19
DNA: TGTGCCAGTAGTATGATGGTGGGCACAGGGGACCCAGATACGCAGTATTTT
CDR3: CASSMMVGTGDPDTQYF

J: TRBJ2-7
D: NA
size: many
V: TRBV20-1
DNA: TGCAGTGCCACGGACGGCCCCTACGAGCAGTACTTC
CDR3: CSATDGPYEQYF

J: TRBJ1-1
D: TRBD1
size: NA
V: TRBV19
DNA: TGTGCCCTCCCAGGGGGACCCCCTCTGAACACTGAAGCTTTCTTT
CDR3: CALPGGPPLNTEAFF

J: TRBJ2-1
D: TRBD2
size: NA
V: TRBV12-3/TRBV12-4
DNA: TGTGCCAGCAGTATTCTAGCGGGAGGTTCCTCCTACAATGAGCAGTTCTTC
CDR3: CASSILAGGSSYNEQFF